Below are 24 T cell receptor beta chains sequenced from a single sample in a study of type 1 and type 2 diabetes patients. The PCR template was genomic DNA. Amplification of the beta chain CDR3 used 30 forward and 13 reverse multiplex primers. TCRdb reprocessed the multiplex PCR reads with MiXCR, giving one entry per CDR3 protein. This sample has under 300,000 distinct CDR3 sequences, with roughly 48% found just once. The sample taken for sequencing was peripheral blood mononuclear cells (PBMCs). The source of these receptors is a man aged 18 to 30 with type 2 diabetes.

This clonotype occurred a few times. The chain links TRBV30 to TRBJ2-5; no firm D call. V lost 2 bases and J lost 5, with 9 bases in between. The CDR3 totals 12 residues. CDR1 is GTSNPN, CDR2 SVGIG, per germline (reference sequence). In DNA form, the CDR3 reads TGTGCCTGGAGTATTTCGGGCGAGACCCAGTACTTC. Its translation: CAWSISGETQYF.

The sample holds one count of this clonotype. This chain links TRBV6-6 with TRBJ2-7; tentative D call: TRBD1 (6 bases). The CDR3 contains 13 residues. The V gene lost 9 bases and the J gene lost 0 bases, with 12 bases spanning the gap. Germline V lookup: CDR1 MNHNY, CDR2 SVGAGI (reference sequence). The CDR3 spells CASEDSNSYEQYF. In DNA form, the CDR3 reads TGTGCCAGTGAGGACAGTAACTCCTACGAGCAGTACTTC.

V usage is TRBV20-1 and J usage is TRBJ2-7; 7 positions agree with TRBD1. This CDR3 spans 15 amino acids. J was trimmed by 0 bases and V by 3 bases; bases with no gene match: 8. Germline V lookup: CDR1 DFQATT, CDR2 SNEGSKA (reference sequence). The CDR3 sequence is CSASLLGQSSYEQYF. DNA of the CDR3: TGCAGTGCTAGTCTACTGGGACAGAGCTCCTACGAGCAGTACTTC.

A few counts support this clonotype. This rearrangement joins TRBV20-1 to TRBJ2-7; TRBD2 might be the D (6 bases). The CDR3 runs 15 residues. Trimming removed 6 bases from V and 0 bases from J, with 18 bases in between. Per germline, CDR1 DFQATT and CDR2 SNEGSKA (reference sequence). The CDR3 DNA is TGCAGTGCCCTCAGGAGGGGTGGGAGCTCCTACGAGCAGTACTTC. It is translated as CSALRRGGSSYEQYF.

This clonotype occurred once. This sequence joins TRBV2 and TRBJ1-2; D gene ambiguous. The CDR3 consists of 13 residues. V lost 5 bases and J 2 bases, leaving 9 bases between the germline ends. In germline, CDR1 is SNHLY, CDR2 FYNNEI. The CDR3 here is CASSFVDNYGYTF. CDR3 bases: TGTGCCAGCAGTTTTGTAGACAACTATGGCTACACCTTC.

As concerns this clonotype: The junction departs from the called germline gene at one end, perhaps through a read error. The CDR3 DNA follows: TGTGCCATCAGTGTCAAGGGGGGCGATTCACCCCTCCACTTT. Amino acid sequence: CAISVKGGDSPLHF. This chain uses TRBV6-5 with TRBJ1-6; TRBD1 might be the D (6 bases). The germline gives CDR1 MNHEY, CDR2 SVGAGI. This CDR3 has 14 amino acids.

This clonotype was counted a few times. The rearrangement joins TRBV19 to TRBJ1-1; D might be TRBD1 (5 bases). Germline CDR1 LNHDA, CDR2 SQIVND (reference sequence). Trimming cost V 7 bases and J 0 bases, with 12 bases left between them. This CDR3 region has 14 residues. CDR3 loop: CASNPRGVNTEAFF. CDR3 DNA sequence: TGTGCCAGTAACCCCCGGGGGGTGAACACTGAAGCTTTCTTT.

The rearrangement uses TRBV7-2 and TRBJ2-5; D remains ambiguous. There are 15 residues in the CDR3. With 5 bases removed from V and 3 bases from J, the gap between germline ends came to 16 bases. Germline assignment: CDR1 SGHTA and CDR2 FQGNSA. The CDR3 nucleotides are TGTGCCAGCAGCCAGGTCGGGCTATTAGAAGAGACCCAGTACTTC. This sequence encodes CASSQVGLLEETQYF.

The J gene is TRBJ2-5, the V gene TRBV19, with D perhaps matching TRBD1 or TRBD2 (5 bases each). The CDR3 runs to 12 residues. V was trimmed by 8 bases and J by 5 bases, leaving 12 bases between them. Looked up from germline, CDR1 is LNHDA and CDR2 is SQIVND (reference sequence). In nucleotides, the CDR3 is TGTGCCAGTGGGGACCAGAGGGAGACCCAGTACTTC. This sequence encodes CASGDQRETQYF.

This clonotype was seen only a few times. One end of the junction is discordant with germline, which a read error may explain. The genes are TRBV7-7 and TRBJ2-2; 8 bases agree with TRBD2. Germline V gene lookup returns CDR1 SSHAT and CDR2 FNYEAQ (reference sequence). The CDR3 loop spans 14 amino acids. The CDR3 nucleotides read TGTGCTAGCAGCCCAGGGACTAGCACCGGGGAGCTGTTTTTT. It encodes CASSPGTSTGELFF.

The chain links TRBV20-1 to TRBJ1-4, with D unresolved. Germline V gene sequence: CDR1 DFQATT, CDR2 SNEGSKA (reference sequence). The CDR3 runs to 13 residues. The V end was cut by 4 bases, the J end by 4 bases, with 10 bases between. The CDR3 DNA is TGCAGTGCTATTCTAGGGAATAATGAAAAACTGTTTTTT. It translates to CSAILGNNEKLFF.

The V and J genes are TRBV9 and TRBJ1-1; 9 bases map to TRBD1. This CDR3 has 18 amino acids. CDR1 is SGDLS, CDR2 YYNGEE, per germline. V trimming: 0 bases; J trimming: 3 bases; junction bases outside the gene matches: 12. The CDR3 DNA sequence: TGTGCCAGCAGCGTAGGGGTTAGCCCACGGACAGGGGACACTGAAGCTTTCTTT. It is translated as CASSVGVSPRTGDTEAFF. The full variable domain, completed using reference TRBV9 and TRBJ1-1, is DSGVTQTPKHLITATGQRVTLRCSPRSGDLSVYWYQQSLDQGLQFLIQYYNGEERAKGNILERFSAQQFPDLHSELNLSSLELGDSALYFCASSVGVSPRTGDTEAFFGQGTRLTVV.

Comments on this clonotype: This may be a read error: a much more frequent sequence differs by one nucleotide. This chain connects TRBV13 to TRBJ2-7; the match to TRBD2 covers 10 bases. The CDR3 is 15 amino acids. CDR1 is PRHDT and CDR2 is FYEKMQ in the germline V gene (reference sequence). In DNA, the CDR3 is TGCGCCAGCAACCCCGGAGGACTAGCGGCCTACGAGCAGTACTTC. Translation gives CASNPGGLAAYEQYF.

This sequence joins TRBV6-5 and TRBJ1-3; no firm D call. Germline assignment: CDR1 MNHEY and CDR2 SVGAGI. CDR3 length equals 15 residues. Trimming shortened V by 5 bases and J by 0 bases, and 11 bases separated the two germline ends. CDR3: CASSGQRASGNTIYF. Written as DNA, the CDR3 is TGTGCCAGCAGTGGTCAGCGGGCCTCTGGAAACACCATATATTTT.

V usage is TRBV29-1 and J usage is TRBJ2-1; no clear D gene. The CDR3 has 12 residues. The ends were cut back, 4 bases at V and 0 bases at J, with 4 bases in the middle. The germline gives CDR1 SQVTM, CDR2 ANQGSEA. CDR3 protein: CSVAASYNEQFF. The DNA of the CDR3 is TGCAGCGTTGCGGCCTCCTACAATGAGCAGTTCTTC.

The chain carries TRBV20-1 and TRBJ1-2; D is possibly TRBD1 (5 bases). The CDR3 has 17 amino acids. V was shortened by 4 bases and J by 3 bases, with 24 bases between the two germline ends. Germline loops: CDR1 DFQATT, CDR2 SNEGSKA (reference sequence). CDR3 residues: CSAKLLPQQAIDYGYTF. CDR3 coding DNA: TGCAGTGCTAAACTTCTTCCCCAACAGGCCATTGACTATGGCTACACCTTC.

This chain joins TRBV24-1 and TRBJ1-5; TRBD1 matches at 7 bases. The V gene's germline CDR1 is KGHDR and CDR2 SFDVKD. Trimming cost V 4 bases and J 1 base; bases outside gene matches: 12. This CDR3 comprises 18 residues. The DNA of the CDR3 is TGTGCCACCAGTGAGCAACGGAAGGGGGCGGGAAGCAATCAGCCCCAGCATTTT. Its translation is CATSEQRKGAGSNQPQHF.

This clonotype has more than one count but fewer than ten. J is TRBJ2-7 and V is TRBV11-2, with 9 positions matching TRBD2. The CDR3 length is 15 residues. The germline gives CDR1 SGHAT, CDR2 FQNNGV. Trimming at V came to 6 bases and at J to 3 bases, leaving 9 bases not matched to a gene. CDR3 bases: TGTGCCAGCAGAACAAGACTAGCGGATAACTACGAGCAGTACTTC. Translation gives CASRTRLADNYEQYF.

This clonotype came up a few times. This chain connects TRBV19 to TRBJ1-1; possible D gene TRBD1, 5 bases. The ends were cut back, 4 bases at V and 9 bases at J, with 12 bases in the middle. CDR1 and CDR2 (germline): LNHDA, SQIVND (reference sequence). The CDR3 sequence is 12 residues long. The CDR3 DNA is TGTGCCAGTAGTACGCTCGGGGGACAAGCTTTCTTT. This translates into CASSTLGGQAFF.

The V and J genes are TRBV14 and TRBJ2-7; no clear D gene. The CDR3 sequence is 12 residues long. Per germline, CDR1 SGHDN and CDR2 FVKESK. Trimming left V 5 bases short and J 3 bases short, with 8 bases between. As DNA, the CDR3 is TGTGCCAGCAGCTATACCGTCTACGAGCAGTACTTC. This gives the protein CASSYTVYEQYF. Full variable domain (outside the CDR3, taken from reference TRBV14 and TRBJ2-7): EAGVTQFPSHSVIEKGQTVTLRCDPISGHDNLYWYRRVMGKEIKFLLHFVKESKQDESGMPNNRFLAERTGGTYSTLKVQPAELEDSGVYFCASSYTVYEQYFGPGTRLTVT.

The chain combines TRBV27 with TRBJ2-3, with 9 bases fitting TRBD2. J lost 6 bases, V lost 6 bases, and 10 bases had no gene match. The CDR3 is made up of 15 amino acids. Germline CDR1 is MNHEY and CDR2 is SMNVEV (reference sequence). The CDR3 nucleotides read TGTGCCAGCAGAGACCGACTAGCGGTTGGGGATACGCAGTATTTT. It yields the protein CASRDRLAVGDTQYF.

This clonotype has more than one count but fewer than ten. This chain links TRBV28 with TRBJ2-7, with TRBD1 matching 12 bases. V shed 5 bases and J 5 bases; nucleotides not matched to a gene: 7. The CDR3 loop spans 15 amino acids. CDR1 is MDHEN, CDR2 SYDVKM, per germline. The CDR3 bases are TGTGCCAGCAGTGCGACCGGGACAGGGGGCCACGAGCAGTACTTC. Protein: CASSATGTGGHEQYF.

A few counts support this clonotype. V usage is TRBV6-1 and J usage is TRBJ1-5, with D hard to call. The germline CDR1 and CDR2 sequences are MNHNS and SASEGT. With 6 bases removed from V and 1 base from J, the gap between germline ends came to 13 bases. The CDR3 extends over 15 amino acids. CDR3 DNA sequence: TGTGCCAGCAGCCCTACACCCCTAAGCAATCAGCCCCAGCATTTT. Translated: CASSPTPLSNQPQHF.

This clonotype was found a few times. The chain links TRBV30 to TRBJ2-3; the D is unclear. The ends were cut back, 2 bases at V and 5 bases at J, with 8 bases in the middle. Looked up from germline, CDR1 is GTSNPN and CDR2 is SVGIG (reference sequence). The length of the CDR3 is 12 residues. In DNA form, the CDR3 reads TGTGCCTGGAGTCCTGTTATAGATACGCAGTATTTT. This encodes CAWSPVIDTQYF.